Sequencing of this TCR beta chain was carried out in a study of blood T cell repertoires in COVID-19. In Cohort 3, a recovered donor had either two negative PCRs, clearance, or symptom resolution. Clones were read by immunoSEQ multiplex PCR, and TCRdb kept only the in-frame ones, dropping some. The sample holds roughly 200,000 clones, 86% seen once. The CDR3 totals 17 residues. The germline gives CDR1 MDHEN, CDR2 SYDVKM. Trimming removed 6 bases from V and 0 bases from J; junction bases left unmatched: 10. Sequencing used PBMCs or T cells enriched from blood (not recorded which). The chain has TRBV28 and TRBJ2-7; 11 bases line up with TRBD2. The sequence derives from a woman between 25 and 40 years old who had recovered from COVID-19. Here the CDR3 reads CASSKRGLAESSYEQYF. The CDR3 nucleotides are TGTGCCAGCAGCAAAAGGGGACTAGCGGAGAGCTCCTACGAGCAGTACTTC. Looking up the rest from reference TRBV28 and TRBJ2-7 gives the full variable domain: DVKVTQSSRYLVKRTGEKVFLECVQDMDHENMFWYRQDPGLGLRLIYFSYDVKMKEKGDIPEGYSVSREKKERFSLILESASTNQTSMYLCASSKRGLAESSYEQYFGPGTRLTVT.